The following is a T cell receptor beta chain sequence with its context. Time point of the sample: recipient sample about 28 days before transplant, after cytoreduction. Blood collection times were about day -28 and days 30, 100, 180 posttransplant. This CDR3 spans 12 amino acids. The V end lost 1 base, the J end lost 3 bases, and 5 bases lay between the germline ends. Germline CDR1 SGHRS, CDR2 YFSETQ. The data were taken from a study of T cell clonotyping in hematopoietic cell transplantation. Sequencing was performed with immunoSEQ multiplex PCR; in TCRdb, only in-frame clones are kept and a portion is missing. There are approximately 46,000 clones in the sample; about nine tenths occur only once, and less than 6.5% lies in the top ten.

The source material was peripheral blood mononuclear cells, sampled before stem cell transplant. V and J are TRBV5-1 and TRBJ2-7; D is unresolved. The TCR was taken from a man between 60 and 75 years old with biphenotypic leukemia. Some clones in this sample may be carry-over from other donors' samples. CDR3 protein: CASSLNGYEQYF. The CDR3 DNA reads as TGCGCCAGCAGCTTGAACGGCTACGAGCAGTACTTC.